This T cell receptor (beta chain) was identified in a study of metastatic and nonmetastatic thyroid tumors (dated by TCRdb to between 2020 and 2021). About the study as a whole: For patients with malignant and with benign thyroid disease, the researchers compared repertoires between peripheral blood samples and tumor or nodule tissue samples. General conclusions and limits of the study: In both blood and tumor samples, malignant tumors were reported to have significantly higher TCR beta diversity than benign nodules.

Library generation was performed with PCR. The run used an Illumina HiSeq 4000. High-throughput sequencing was used to profile the TCR beta-chain CDR3 region of every patient. The original methods were these. The researchers built a classifier to tell apart papillary thyroid cancer patients with distant metastasis, based on CDR3 differences among clinicopathological groups. The Shannon index was used to measure repertoire diversity, and the Morisita-Horn index was used to measure how similar tumor and blood repertoires were. Starting from the raw public reads, TCRdb applied fastp trimming at Q25, assembled clones with MiXCR and retained in-frame beta chains. TCRdb assigned the V and J calls; the authors' analysis was not used. For this sample there are approximately 40,000 clones; more than 9.5% appear just once. Together, the top ten hold roughly 25% of the sample. None of the patients had been given any treatment before thyroid surgery. Using T-cell receptor beta sequencing, the study looked back at clinical samples from patients collected from the early 2010s to the late 2010s.

This clone was detected many times. Its antigen remains unidentified. Base qualities are not recorded, but no much larger clone differs from it by a single base. The CDR3 contains 13 residues, cysteine and phenylalanine counted. The entry retains the CDR3 DNA only, 39 bases that are in frame from base 1. At the junction V is shortened by 6 bases and J by 2 bases, with 11 bases in between. The germline V gene (reference sequence) provides CDR1 DFQATT and CDR2 SNEGSKA. This clonotype originated in a female donor with papillary thyroid cancer or a benign thyroid nodule (not recorded which). Some clones in this sample may be carry-over from other donors' samples. Sequencing was carried out using blood. The V gene is TRBV20-1 and the J gene is TRBJ2-1; the D gene identity is not certain. The DNA sequence is as follows: TGCAGTGCCCGCATGGCGGCCTACAATGAGCAGTTCTTC. This yields the protein CSARMAAYNEQFF.